This entry lists 5 T cell receptor beta chains sequenced from one sample in a study of cytomegalovirus exposure and HLA in healthy donors. The PCR used 60 Vbeta and 13 Jbeta primers. The method was immunoSEQ multiplex PCR; TCRdb's version includes in-frame clones alone and lacks a portion of them. Of 120,000 or so clones listed, over 65% are singletons. Sequencing used PBMCs. These receptors were taken from a woman aged 30 to 39 in good health and CMV-seronegative.

This chain uses TRBV4-3 with TRBJ2-7; maybe TRBD1 (6 bases). CDR1 is LGHNA, CDR2 YSLEER, per germline. The length of the CDR3 is 14 residues. The ends were cut back, 3 bases at V and 0 bases at J, with 9 bases in the middle. CDR3 nucleotides: TGCGCCAGCAGCCAGACAGGTGGCTCCTACGAGCAGTACTTC. It is translated as CASSQTGGSYEQYF.

This clone has only a few counts. The chain joins TRBV7-8 to TRBJ2-7; possible D gene TRBD2, 7 bases. In germline, CDR1 is SGHVS, CDR2 FQNEAQ. Trimming cost V 5 bases and J 7 bases, with 12 bases left between them. The CDR3 runs to 12 residues. The DNA of the CDR3 is TGTGCCAGCAGCCGCGGGGGCTGGGAGCAGTACTTC. It codes for CASSRGGWEQYF.

The chain recombines TRBV6-5 with TRBJ2-7, with a tentative D call TRBD1 (5 bases). Per the germline V gene, CDR1 is MNHEY and CDR2 is SVGAGI. V lost 0 bases and J 1 base, leaving 10 bases between the germline ends. This CDR3 is built from 15 residues. The CDR3 protein is CASSYSAGISYEQYF. As DNA, the CDR3 is TGTGCCAGCAGTTACTCTGCAGGGATATCCTACGAGCAGTACTTC.

The chain links TRBV4-3 to TRBJ1-5; D gene unclear. Trimming took 0 bases from V and 5 from J, leaving 8 bases between them. The CDR3 is 14 amino acids. Germline V gives CDR1 LGHNA, CDR2 YSLEER. The CDR3 region is CASSQDLPDQPQHF. For the CDR3, the DNA is TGCGCCAGCAGCCAAGATTTGCCGGATCAGCCCCAGCATTTT.

The genes are TRBV16 and TRBJ2-1; D is possibly TRBD1 (6 bases). V was pared by 4 bases and J by 0 bases, with 13 bases between. This CDR3 has 16 amino acids. CDR1 KGHSY and CDR2 FQNENV come from the germline V gene. In DNA form, the CDR3 reads TGTGCCAGCAGCCTTACGGACAGAAGCTCCTACAATGAGCAGTTCTTC. This codes for CASSLTDRSSYNEQFF.